This TCR beta chain appears in the sequencing data of a study of identical twins. The CDR3 consists of 15 residues. Germline V gene data show CDR1 as MNHNS and CDR2 as SASEGT. V gave up 7 bases and J gave up 0 bases, with 13 bases separating them. TCRdb fed the 5' RACE reads into MiXCR, producing one record per CDR3 protein. The sample records around 650,000 distinct CDR3 sequences, 7% to 7.5% being singletons. This clonotype was detected a few times. The sample also formed part of further work on yellow fever vaccine responses in identical twins.

This receptor was identified in a woman aged 18-30 years in good health. The chain joins TRBV6-1 to TRBJ2-1; no clear D gene. Source material: PBMCs. CDR3 region: CASTIDGSSYNEQFF. CDR3 coding DNA: TGTGCCAGCACCATTGATGGTAGCTCCTACAATGAGCAGTTCTTC.